The table lists the clone carrying this TCR beta chain with a few counts. As yet, its antigen is unknown. Trimming cost V 3 bases and J 5 bases, with 10 bases left between them. Germline V CDR1 and CDR2: MNHNS, SASEGT. This CDR3 region has 13 residues. This sample was taken from a study of Graves' ophthalmopathy and Graves' hyperthyroidism. Using RNA transcripts, the TCR beta CDR3 regions were amplified. The first-round RT-PCR employed HTBI primers together with the Qiagen OneStep RT-PCR kit. A multiplex PCR was then performed as the second round. A single record per CDR3 protein comes from TCRdb applying MiXCR to the multiplex PCR reads. This sample has 400,000 to 450,000 distinct CDR3 sequences, with roughly 20% found just once. Findings and limits, study-wide: With around 88% sensitivity and less than 83% specificity, a 13-signature model separated ophthalmopathy from stable hyperthyroidism.

The TCR was taken from a woman between 18 and 30 years old with stable Graves' hyperthyroidism. The specimen sequenced was peripheral blood. The chain carries TRBV6-1 and TRBJ1-1; D gene uncertain. The CDR3 DNA reads TGTGCCAGCAGTGAGGTTGGTTTGACTGAAGCTTTCTTT. Translated, it gives CASSEVGLTEAFF.